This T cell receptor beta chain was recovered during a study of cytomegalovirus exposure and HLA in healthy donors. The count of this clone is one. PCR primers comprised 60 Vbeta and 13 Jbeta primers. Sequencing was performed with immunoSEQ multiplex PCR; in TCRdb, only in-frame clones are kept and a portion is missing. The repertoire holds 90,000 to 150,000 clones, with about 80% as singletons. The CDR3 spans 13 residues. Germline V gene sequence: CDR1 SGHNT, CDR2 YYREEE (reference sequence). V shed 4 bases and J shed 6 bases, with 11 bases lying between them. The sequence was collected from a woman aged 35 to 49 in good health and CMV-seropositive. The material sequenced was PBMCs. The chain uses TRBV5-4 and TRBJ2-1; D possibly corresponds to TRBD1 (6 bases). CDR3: CASSLVGANEQFF. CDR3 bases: TGTGCCAGCAGCCTCGTGGGGGCCAATGAGCAGTTCTTC.